A selection of T cell receptor beta chains follows, all from one sample in a study of T cells in Graves' hyperthyroidism and ophthalmopathy. In TCRdb, the multiplex PCR reads were re-called with MiXCR into one record per CDR3 protein. The sample carries over 500,000 distinct CDR3 sequences, approximately 48% recorded once. Source material: peripheral blood or thyroid tissue (not recorded which). Receptors were obtained from an adult woman with Graves' disease, either hyperthyroidism or ophthalmopathy (not recorded which). Both conserved end residues are part of each CDR3. A D gene is named only where the DNA matches it firmly. Not every row has a clone size; where given, it reads once, few, many or a size class.

size: -
length: 14
V: TRBV10-3
J: TRBJ2-1
D: TRBD1
DNA: TGTGCCACGGCCCGGGACAGGGGGTTCAATGAGCAGTTCTTC
CDR3: CATARDRGFNEQFF

size: -
length: 16
V: TRBV7-9
J: TRBJ2-7
D: TRBD2
DNA: TGTGCCAGCAGTTTACGAAGCGGGAGGCTCTCCTACGAGCAGTACTTC
CDR3: CASSLRSGRLSYEQYF

size: -
length: 14
V: TRBV14
J: TRBJ1-1
D: TRBD1
DNA: TGTGCCAGCAGCCAGACAGGGAGCCACACTGAAGCTTTCTTT
CDR3: CASSQTGSHTEAFF

size: once
length: 15
V: TRBV7-3
J: TRBJ2-5
D: TRBD1
DNA: TGTGCCAGCAGCTTACCACAGGGGGCTGGGGAGACCCAGTACTTC
CDR3: CASSLPQGAGETQYF

size: few
length: 14
V: TRBV18
J: TRBJ2-2
D: -
DNA: TGTGCCAGCTCACCACGAGTAGTTACCGGGGAGCTGTTTTTT
CDR3: CASSPRVVTGELFF

size: many
length: 14
V: TRBV15
J: TRBJ1-4
D: TRBD1
DNA: TGTGCCACCAGCACCGGACAGGGTTATGAAAAACTGTTTTTT
CDR3: CATSTGQGYEKLFF

size: -
length: 13
V: TRBV12-3/TRBV12-4
J: TRBJ1-1
D: -
DNA: TGTGCCAGCAGTCCCTGGGGTCGACTGAAGGCTTTCTTT
CDR3: CASSPWGRLKAFF

size: -
length: 13
V: TRBV10-3
J: TRBJ1-2
D: TRBD1
DNA: TGTGCCATCAGCACCGGGACAGGGGATGGCTACACCTTC
CDR3: CAISTGTGDGYTF

size: many
length: 15
V: TRBV10-3
J: TRBJ1-2
D: TRBD1
DNA: TGTGCCATCAGTGAGCCTTGGACAGGGGAGTATGGCTACACCTTC
CDR3: CAISEPWTGEYGYTF

size: few
length: 14
V: TRBV15
J: TRBJ2-5
D: -
DNA: TGTGCCACCAGCAGAGATCTTAGCATGAAGACCCAGTACTTC
CDR3: CATSRDLSMKTQYF

size: few
length: 12
V: TRBV7-6
J: TRBJ2-1
D: -
DNA: TGTGCCAGCAGCTTAAGACGGGGTGAGCAGTTCTTC
CDR3: CASSLRRGEQFF

size: -
length: 15
V: TRBV18
J: TRBJ1-1
D: -
DNA: TGTGCCAGCTCACCACTGCCCAGAGAAAACACTGAAGCTTTCTTT
CDR3: CASSPLPRENTEAFF

size: -
length: 13
V: TRBV19
J: TRBJ1-2
D: -
DNA: TGTGCCAGTAGTATCCGGGTTTACTATGGCTACACCTTC
CDR3: CASSIRVYYGYTF

size: many
length: 12
V: TRBV29-1
J: TRBJ1-5
D: -
DNA: TGCAGCGTTGCCCAAGGCGATCAGCCCCAGCATTTT
CDR3: CSVAQGDQPQHF

size: -
length: 14
V: TRBV13
J: TRBJ1-5
D: -
DNA: TGTGCCAGCAGTCTAGATACCGTGGGTCAGCCCCAGCATTTT
CDR3: CASSLDTVGQPQHF

size: -
length: 14
V: TRBV7-2
J: TRBJ1-1
D: TRBD1
DNA: TGTGCCAGCAGACCTGACAGGGGGCTAACTGAAGCTTTCTTT
CDR3: CASRPDRGLTEAFF

size: -
length: 15
V: TRBV20-1
J: TRBJ1-2
D: -
DNA: TGCAGTGCTTATACCCGGGACACCCCCCTCTATGGCTACACCTTC
CDR3: CSAYTRDTPLYGYTF

size: -
length: 14
V: TRBV29-1
J: TRBJ1-3
D: -
DNA: TGCAGCGTTGAAGCGGCGGTGTCTGGAAACACCATATATTTT
CDR3: CSVEAAVSGNTIYF

size: -
length: 16
V: TRBV14
J: TRBJ2-7
D: -
DNA: TGTGCCAGCAGTGCTAGAGATCTGCCAGTAGGTTACGAGCAGTACTTC
CDR3: CASSARDLPVGYEQYF

size: many
length: 14
V: TRBV5-4
J: TRBJ2-2
D: -
DNA: TGTGCCAGCAGCTCCTACTCCTCGACCGGGGAGCTGTTTTTT
CDR3: CASSSYSSTGELFF

size: many
length: 15
V: TRBV19
J: TRBJ2-5
D: TRBD2
DNA: TGTGCCAGTCCACGACGGGAGGCGGGCCAAGAGACCCAGTACTTC
CDR3: CASPRREAGQETQYF

size: -
length: 14
V: TRBV20-1
J: TRBJ2-7
D: TRBD2
DNA: TGCAGTGCTAGGGAGCGGGACCCAGCCTACGAGCAGTACTTC
CDR3: CSARERDPAYEQYF